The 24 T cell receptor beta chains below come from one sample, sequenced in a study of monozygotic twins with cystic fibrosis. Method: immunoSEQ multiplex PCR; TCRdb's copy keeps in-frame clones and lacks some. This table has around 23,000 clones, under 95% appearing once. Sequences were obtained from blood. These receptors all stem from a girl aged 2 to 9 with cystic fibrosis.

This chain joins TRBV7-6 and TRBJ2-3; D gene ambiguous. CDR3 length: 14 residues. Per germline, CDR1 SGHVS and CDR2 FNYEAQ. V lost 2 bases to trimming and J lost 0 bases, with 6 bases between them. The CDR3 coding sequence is TGTGCCAGCAGCTTAAGAACTAGCACAGATACGCAGTATTTT. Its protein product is CASSLRTSTDTQYF.

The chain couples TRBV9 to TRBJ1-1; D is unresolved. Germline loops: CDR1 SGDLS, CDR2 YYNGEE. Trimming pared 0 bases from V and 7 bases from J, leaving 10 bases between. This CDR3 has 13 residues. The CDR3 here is CASSVDEAVEAFF. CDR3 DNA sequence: TGTGCCAGCAGCGTAGACGAGGCGGTTGAAGCTTTCTTT.

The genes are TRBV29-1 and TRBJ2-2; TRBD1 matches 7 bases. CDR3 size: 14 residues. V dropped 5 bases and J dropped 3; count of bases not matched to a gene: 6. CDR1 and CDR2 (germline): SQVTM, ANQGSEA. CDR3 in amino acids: CSVKQGFDTGELFF. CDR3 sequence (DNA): TGCAGCGTTAAACAGGGGTTTGACACCGGGGAGCTGTTTTTT.

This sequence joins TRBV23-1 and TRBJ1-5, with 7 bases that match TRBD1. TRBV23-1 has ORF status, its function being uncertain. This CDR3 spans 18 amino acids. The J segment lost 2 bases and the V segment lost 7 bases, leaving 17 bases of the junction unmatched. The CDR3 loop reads CASNPGPGQIDRNQPQHF. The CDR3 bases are TGCGCCAGCAATCCCGGACCGGGACAGATAGATCGCAATCAGCCCCAGCATTTT.

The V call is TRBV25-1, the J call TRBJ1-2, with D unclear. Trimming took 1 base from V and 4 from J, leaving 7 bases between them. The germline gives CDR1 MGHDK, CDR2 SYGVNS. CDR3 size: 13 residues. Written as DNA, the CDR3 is TGTGCCAGCAGTGAATTACAGAGCTATGGCTACACCTTC. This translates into CASSELQSYGYTF.

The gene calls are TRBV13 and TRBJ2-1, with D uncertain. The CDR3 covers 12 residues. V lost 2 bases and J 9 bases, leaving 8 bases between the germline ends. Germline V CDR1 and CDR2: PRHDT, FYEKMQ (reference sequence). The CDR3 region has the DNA TGTGCCAGCAGCTTACAGCGTCCTGAGCAGTTCTTC. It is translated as CASSLQRPEQFF.

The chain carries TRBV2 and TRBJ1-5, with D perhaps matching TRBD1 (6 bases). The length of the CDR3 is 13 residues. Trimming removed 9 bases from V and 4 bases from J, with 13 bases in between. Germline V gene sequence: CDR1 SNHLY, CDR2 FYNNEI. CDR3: CASRGAGNQPQHF. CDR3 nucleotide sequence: TGTGCCAGTCGGGGGGCAGGGAATCAGCCCCAGCATTTT.

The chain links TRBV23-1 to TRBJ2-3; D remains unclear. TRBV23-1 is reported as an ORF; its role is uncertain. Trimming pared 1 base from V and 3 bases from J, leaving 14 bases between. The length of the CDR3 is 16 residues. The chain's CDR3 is CASSQWVQPRTDTQYF. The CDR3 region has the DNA TGCGCCAGCAGTCAATGGGTCCAACCCAGAACAGATACGCAGTATTTT.

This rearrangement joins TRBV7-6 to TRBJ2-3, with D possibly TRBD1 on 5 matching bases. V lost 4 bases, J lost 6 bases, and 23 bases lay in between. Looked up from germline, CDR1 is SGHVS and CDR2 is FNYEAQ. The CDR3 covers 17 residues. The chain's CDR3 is CASSSKGDRQPSDTQYF. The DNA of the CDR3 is TGTGCCAGCAGCTCCAAAGGGGATCGACAGCCCTCTGATACGCAGTATTTT.

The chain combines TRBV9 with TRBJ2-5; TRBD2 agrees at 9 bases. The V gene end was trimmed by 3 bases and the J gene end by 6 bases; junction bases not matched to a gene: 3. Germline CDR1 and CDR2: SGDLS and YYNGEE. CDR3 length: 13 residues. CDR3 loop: CASSAGTSQTQYF. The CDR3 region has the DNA TGTGCCAGCAGCGCAGGGACTAGCCAGACCCAGTACTTC.

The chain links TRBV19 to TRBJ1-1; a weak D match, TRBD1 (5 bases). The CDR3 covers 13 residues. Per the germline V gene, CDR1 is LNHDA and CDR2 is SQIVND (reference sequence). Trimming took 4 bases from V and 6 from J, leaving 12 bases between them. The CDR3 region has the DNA TGTGCCAGTAGTAGGGACCGCCGTGCTGAAGCTTTCTTT. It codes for CASSRDRRAEAFF.

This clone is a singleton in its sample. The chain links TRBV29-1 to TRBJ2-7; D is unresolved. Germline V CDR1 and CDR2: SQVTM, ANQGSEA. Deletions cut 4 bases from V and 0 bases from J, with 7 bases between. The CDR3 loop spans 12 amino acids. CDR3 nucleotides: TGCAGCGTTGTGGTAGCCTCCTACGAGCAGTACTTC. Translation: CSVVVASYEQYF.

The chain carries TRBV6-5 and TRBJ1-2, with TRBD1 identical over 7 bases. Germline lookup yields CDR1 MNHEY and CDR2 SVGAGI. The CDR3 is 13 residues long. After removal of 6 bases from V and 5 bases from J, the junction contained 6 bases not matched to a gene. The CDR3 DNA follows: TGTGCCAGCAGAACCCGGGACAGTTATGGCTACACCTTC. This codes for CASRTRDSYGYTF.

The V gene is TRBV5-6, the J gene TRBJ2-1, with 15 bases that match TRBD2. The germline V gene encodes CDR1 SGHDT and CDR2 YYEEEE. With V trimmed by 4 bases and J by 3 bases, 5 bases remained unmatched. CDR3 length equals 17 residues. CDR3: CASSRRTSGGVYNEQFF. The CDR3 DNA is TGTGCCAGCAGCCGCAGGACTAGCGGGGGGGTCTACAATGAGCAGTTCTTC.

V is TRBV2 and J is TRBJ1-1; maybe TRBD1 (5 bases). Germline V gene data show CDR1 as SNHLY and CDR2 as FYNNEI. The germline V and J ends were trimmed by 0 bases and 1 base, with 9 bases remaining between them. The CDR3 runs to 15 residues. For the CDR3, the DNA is TGTGCCAGCAGTGAAGCGCTTAGGGGGAACACTGAAGCTTTCTTT. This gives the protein CASSEALRGNTEAFF.

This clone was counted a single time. CDR3 DNA sequence: TGTGCCAGCAGCTCCCATTATTGGACCGGGGACGCCCAAGAGACCCAGTACTTC. This encodes CASSSHYWTGDAQETQYF. The chain joins TRBV5-4 to TRBJ2-5; D is perhaps TRBD1 or TRBD2 (5 bases each). The CDR3 is 18 amino acids. The germline V and J ends were trimmed by 3 bases and 1 base, with 22 bases remaining between them. The V gene's germline CDR1 is SGHNT and CDR2 YYREEE (reference sequence).

The CDR3 DNA follows: TGCGCCAGCAGCTCAGTAATCCGGGCTGAAGCTTTCTTT. This sequence encodes CASSSVIRAEAFF. The chain couples TRBV4-3 to TRBJ1-1; the D is unclear. Germline-derived CDR1 and CDR2 are LGHNA and YSLEER. The V end lost 5 bases, the J end lost 6 bases, and 13 bases lay between the germline ends. The CDR3 consists of 13 residues.

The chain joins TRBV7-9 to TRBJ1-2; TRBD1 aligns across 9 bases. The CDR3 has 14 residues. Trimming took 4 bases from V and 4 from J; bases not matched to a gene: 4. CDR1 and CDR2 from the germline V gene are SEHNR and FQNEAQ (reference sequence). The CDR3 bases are TGTGCCAGCAGCTCCAAGACAGGGGGCTATGGCTACACCTTC. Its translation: CASSSKTGGYGYTF.

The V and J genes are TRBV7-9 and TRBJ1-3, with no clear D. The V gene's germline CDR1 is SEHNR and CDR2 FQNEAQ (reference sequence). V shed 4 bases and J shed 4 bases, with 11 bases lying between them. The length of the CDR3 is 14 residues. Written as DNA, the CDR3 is TGTGCCAGCAGCTCCGAGAGGAGCGGAAACACCATATATTTT. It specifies CASSSERSGNTIYF.

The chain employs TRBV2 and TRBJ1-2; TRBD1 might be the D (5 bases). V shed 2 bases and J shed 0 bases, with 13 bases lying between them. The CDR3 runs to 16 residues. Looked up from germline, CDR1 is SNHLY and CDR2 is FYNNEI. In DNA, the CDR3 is TGTGCCAGCAGTGAATCGCGCAGGGCCCCTAACTATGGCTACACCTTC. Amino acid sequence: CASSESRRAPNYGYTF.

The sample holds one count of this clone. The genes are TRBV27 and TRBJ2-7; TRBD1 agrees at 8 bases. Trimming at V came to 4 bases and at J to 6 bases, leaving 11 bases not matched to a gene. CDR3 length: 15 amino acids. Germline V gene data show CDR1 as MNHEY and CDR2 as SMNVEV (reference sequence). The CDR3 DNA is TGTGCCAGCAGTTCATACTTATCAGGGGGCAGCGAGCAGTACTTC. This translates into CASSSYLSGGSEQYF.

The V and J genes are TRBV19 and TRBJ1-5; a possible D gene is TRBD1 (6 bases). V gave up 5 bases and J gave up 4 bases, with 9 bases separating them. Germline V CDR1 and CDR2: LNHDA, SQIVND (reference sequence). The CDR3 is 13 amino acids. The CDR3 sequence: CASSAQGNQPQHF. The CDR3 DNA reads TGTGCCAGTAGTGCACAGGGAAATCAGCCCCAGCATTTT.

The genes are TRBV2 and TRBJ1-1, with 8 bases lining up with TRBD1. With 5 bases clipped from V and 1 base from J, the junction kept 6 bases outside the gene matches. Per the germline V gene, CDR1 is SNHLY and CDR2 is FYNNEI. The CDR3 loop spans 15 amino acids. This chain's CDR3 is CASSKTGVWNTEAFF. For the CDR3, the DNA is TGTGCCAGCAGTAAGACAGGGGTGTGGAACACTGAAGCTTTCTTT.

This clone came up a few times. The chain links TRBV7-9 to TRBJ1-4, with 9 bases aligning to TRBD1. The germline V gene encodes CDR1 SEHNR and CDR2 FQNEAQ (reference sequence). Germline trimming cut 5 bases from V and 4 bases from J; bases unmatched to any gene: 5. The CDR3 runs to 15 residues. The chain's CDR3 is CASSPKDRGNEKLFF. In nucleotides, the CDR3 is TGTGCCAGCAGCCCCAAGGACAGGGGTAATGAAAAACTGTTTTTT.